Listed below are T cell receptor beta chains from one sample, sequenced in a study of regulatory T cells in long-lasting Graves disease. TCRdb recomputed calls from the multiplex PCR reads with MiXCR, one row per CDR3 protein. The sample yields 350,000 to 500,000 distinct CDR3 sequences, about 14% seen once. These records were also assigned to another study, of T cells in Graves' hyperthyroidism and ophthalmopathy.

This material consisted of peripheral blood mononuclear cells (PBMCs), taken at new diagnosis, from a patient treated with antithyroid drugs. These TCRs come from a woman in her forties or fifties with Graves disease. Each CDR3 is given without its conserved first and last residue.

TRBV12-3/TRBV12-4 | ASSPWRSNEKLF
TRBV5-8 | ASSLETGFDEKLF
TRBV12-3/TRBV12-4 | ASSYRQGTDNSPLH
TRBV12-3/TRBV12-4 | ASSLGQQFPNQPQH
TRBV29-1 | SLWAGASYNEQF
TRBV20-1 | SAAGTGGSMSYGYT
TRBV9 | ASSAGDSPNQPQH
TRBV30 | AWSGETGELF
TRBV10-2 | ASSFSGDKETQY
TRBV2 | VSSVDSGTSYEQY
TRBV30 | AWSSQSESEQF
TRBV20-1 | SARRGSGGAADTQY
TRBV12-3/TRBV12-4 | ASSLVRLAGGWETQY
TRBV29-1 | SVDRLASGTTDTQY
TRBV28 | ASSSREVYGYT
TRBV30 | ACNLAGVHYEQY